This T cell receptor beta chain derives from a study of blood T cell repertoires in COVID-19 (dated by TCRdb to the early 2020s). The study in broad terms: Collaborator samples came from the United States, Italy and Spain and covered acute and convalescent phases of COVID-19. The material from the prospective study consisted of cDNA or gDNA derived from T cells, B-cell-depleted T cells, or PBMCs. Subjects who had been exposed to COVID-19, were actively infected with it, or had recovered from it provided the deeply sampled blood TCRbeta repertoires that made up the dataset. The repertoires were released in a freely available public database intended as a resource for research on the immune response to SARS-CoV-2. Samples were obtained from the ongoing ImmuneRACE study (first 160 participants) and from over 1,000 subjects provided by 6 global collaborators. Sample metadata almost always included a de-identified subject ID, COVID-19 status, age in years and sex. Where HLA class I and class II types were available, the types were taken from metadata supplied by the sample provider, not from assay-based typing.

Remarks on this clone: No cognate antigen has been identified for it. No much larger clonotype is one base removed from it; base qualities were not supplied.

What the authors observed across the whole study: The amount of clinical and demographic metadata varied by source and participant and was provided uncurated.

TCRbeta CDR3 regions were amplified from genomic DNA by means of the immunoSEQ Assay, a bias-controlled multiplex PCR. The source study handled its data this way. Nucleated cell counts per sample were estimated from amplification of reference gene primers within the assay. Sequence reads were collapsed and filtered to measure the absolute abundance of every unique TCRbeta CDR3 rearrangement. Productive Simpson clonality was computed per sample as the square root of Simpson's diversity index over productive rearrangements. TCRdb re-hosts the immuneACCESS table, in-frame sequences only. Its copies lack some clones; in the studies checked, an unresolved V gene accounts for under half of them, and the cause for the rest is not known. The DNA gave D and trimming, while V, J and clone size come from that table. This sample is represented by roughly 250,000 clones; approximately 90% of them were singletons. Clones ranked in the top ten supply about 1.2% of the sample.

Participants in the prospective study were enrolled through a virtual design, were aged roughly 18 to 100 years, and lived in roughly 24 United States geographic areas. In the prospective study, cohorts were assigned on the basis of participant-reported clinical history obtained from a screening survey and a study questionnaire. Mobile phlebotomists in the prospective study collected whole blood, serum and a nasopharyngeal or oropharyngeal swab from every participant. Over a roughly two-month period, participants in the prospective study had the option of providing additional blood draws and questionnaires. Before DNA extraction, blood samples from the prospective study were shipped at room temperature or frozen. This receptor was taken from a woman aged 40 to 49 with acute COVID-19. Sequences were obtained from PBMCs or T cells enriched from blood (not recorded which).

CDR3 sequence: CASSLPIKGDEQFF. The sequenced DNA is TGTGCCAGCAGTTTGCCTATTAAGGGGGATGAGCAGTTCTTC. The chain is made from TRBV28 and TRBJ2-1; the best D guess is TRBD1, with 6 bases matching. The CDR3 numbers 14 residues from cysteine through phenylalanine. The CDR3 DNA has 42 bases and is translated from base 1. CDR1 and CDR2 are drawn from the germline V gene: MDHEN, SYDVKM. Trimming takes 3 bases from V and 8 bases from J, and the germline ends sit 14 bases apart.